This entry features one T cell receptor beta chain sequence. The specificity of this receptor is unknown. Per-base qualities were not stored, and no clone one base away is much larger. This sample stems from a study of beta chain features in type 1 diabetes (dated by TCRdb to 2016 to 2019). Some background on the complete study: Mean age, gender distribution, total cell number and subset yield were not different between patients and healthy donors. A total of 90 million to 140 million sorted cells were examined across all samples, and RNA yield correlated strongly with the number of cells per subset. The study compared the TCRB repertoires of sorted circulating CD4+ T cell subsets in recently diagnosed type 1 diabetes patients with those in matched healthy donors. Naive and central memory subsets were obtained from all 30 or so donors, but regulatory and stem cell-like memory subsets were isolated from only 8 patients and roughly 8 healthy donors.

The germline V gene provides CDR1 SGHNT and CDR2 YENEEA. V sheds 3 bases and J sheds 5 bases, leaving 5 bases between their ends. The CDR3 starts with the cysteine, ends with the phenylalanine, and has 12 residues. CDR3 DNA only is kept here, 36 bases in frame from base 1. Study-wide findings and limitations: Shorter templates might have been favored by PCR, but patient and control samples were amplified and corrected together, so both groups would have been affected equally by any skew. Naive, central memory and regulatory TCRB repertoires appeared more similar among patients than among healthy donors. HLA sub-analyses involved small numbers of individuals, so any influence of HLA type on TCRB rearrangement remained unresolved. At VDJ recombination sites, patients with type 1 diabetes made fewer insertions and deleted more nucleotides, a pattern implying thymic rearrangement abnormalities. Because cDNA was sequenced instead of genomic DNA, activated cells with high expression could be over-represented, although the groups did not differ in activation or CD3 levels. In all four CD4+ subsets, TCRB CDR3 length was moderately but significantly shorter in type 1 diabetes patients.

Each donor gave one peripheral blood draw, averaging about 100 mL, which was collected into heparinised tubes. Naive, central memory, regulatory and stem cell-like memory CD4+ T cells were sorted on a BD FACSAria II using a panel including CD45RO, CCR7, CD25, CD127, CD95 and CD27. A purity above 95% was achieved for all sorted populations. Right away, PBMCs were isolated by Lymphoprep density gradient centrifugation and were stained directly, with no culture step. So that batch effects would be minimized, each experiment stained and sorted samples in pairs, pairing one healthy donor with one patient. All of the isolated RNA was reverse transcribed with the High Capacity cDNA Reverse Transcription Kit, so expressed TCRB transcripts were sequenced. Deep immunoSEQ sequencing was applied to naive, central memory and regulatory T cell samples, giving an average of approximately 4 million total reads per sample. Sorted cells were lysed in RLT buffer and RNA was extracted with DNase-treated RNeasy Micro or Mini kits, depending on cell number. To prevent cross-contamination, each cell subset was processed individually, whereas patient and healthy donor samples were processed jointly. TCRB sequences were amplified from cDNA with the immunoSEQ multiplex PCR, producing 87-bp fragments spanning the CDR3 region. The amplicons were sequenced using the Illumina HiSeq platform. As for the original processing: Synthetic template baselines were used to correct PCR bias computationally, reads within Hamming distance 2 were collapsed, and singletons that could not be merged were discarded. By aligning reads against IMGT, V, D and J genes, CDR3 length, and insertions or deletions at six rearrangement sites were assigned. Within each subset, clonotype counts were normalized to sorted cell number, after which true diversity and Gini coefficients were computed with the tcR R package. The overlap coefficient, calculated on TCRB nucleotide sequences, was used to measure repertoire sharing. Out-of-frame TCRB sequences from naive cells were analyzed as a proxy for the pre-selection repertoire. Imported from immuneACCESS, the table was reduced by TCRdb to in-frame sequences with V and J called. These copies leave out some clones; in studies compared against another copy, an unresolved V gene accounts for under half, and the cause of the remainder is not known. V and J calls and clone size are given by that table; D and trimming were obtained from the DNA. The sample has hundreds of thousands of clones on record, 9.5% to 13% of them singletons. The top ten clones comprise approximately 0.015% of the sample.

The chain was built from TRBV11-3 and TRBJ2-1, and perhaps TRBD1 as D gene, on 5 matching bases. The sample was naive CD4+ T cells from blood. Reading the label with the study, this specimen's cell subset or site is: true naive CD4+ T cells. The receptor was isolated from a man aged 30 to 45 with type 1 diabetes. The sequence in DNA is TGTGCCAGCAGCTTGACAGACAATGAGCAGTTCTTC. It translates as CASSLTDNEQFF.